This TCR beta chain came from a study of response to subunit inactivated influenza vaccine. Study-level points and caveats: Researchers suggested that each seasonal influenza vaccination recruits few new T cells.

TCRdb passed the RT-PCR reads through MiXCR, listing each CDR3 protein once. Of about 700,000 distinct CDR3 sequences in the sample, about 14% were seen once. Ten or more counts support this clonotype. No antigen is known for it. Between the trimmed V and J ends, which lost 4 bases and 6 bases, there was a span of 22 bases. The CDR3 is 17 residues long. Germline V CDR1 and CDR2: SGHTA, FQGNSA. The specimen comprised PBMCs from blood, sampled approximately 15 days before vaccination. The sequence was obtained from a man aged 45 to 65 who received an inactivated influenza vaccine. V usage is TRBV7-2 and J usage is TRBJ1-5; D gene ambiguous. The CDR3 sequence: CASSSRTRRSLFQPQHF. As DNA, the CDR3 is TGTGCCAGCAGCTCCCGGACCAGAAGGTCGTTGTTTCAGCCCCAGCATTTT.